A few counts support the clone carrying this T cell receptor (beta chain). The entry originates in a study of T cell repertoires in cytomegalovirus infection. Across the study: CMV infection plus the matching HLA type was flagged by public TCR beta signatures.

Germline V CDR1 and CDR2: MNHEY, SVGEGT. The CDR3 length is 14 residues. V dropped 2 bases and J dropped 3 bases, with 8 bases sitting between them. TCRdb reprocessed the reads via MiXCR and lists one record per CDR3 protein. Seen here are approximately 170,000 distinct CDR3 sequences, 17% observed once, and the top ten hold roughly a sixth. This sequence joins TRBV6-2 or TRBV6-3 and TRBJ2-1; the D gene could be TRBD1 or TRBD2 (5 bases each). The source is a human donor in good health (CMV status not recorded). Some clones in this sample may be carry-over from other donors' samples. The sequenced sample consisted of CD8+ T cells from PBMCs. The CDR3 spells CASSYGTIYNEQFF. The CDR3 DNA reads as TGTGCCAGCAGTTACGGGACCATCTACAATGAGCAGTTCTTC.